The entry that follows covers one TCR beta chain sequence. The antigen is unknown. V shed 10 bases and J 2 bases; nucleotides not matched to a gene: 6. CDR3 length: 13 amino acids. In germline, CDR1 is SNHLY, CDR2 FYNNEI. This sample is drawn from a study of T cell repertoires in cytomegalovirus infection. Study as a whole: It was the public TCR beta signatures that indicated both CMV infection and matching HLA type.

Each CDR3 protein gets one entry after TCRdb re-called the reads with MiXCR. This sample has roughly 630,000 distinct CDR3 sequences, with 20% to 25% found just once. Study-wide results and caveats: CMV-specific TCR beta clonotypes restricted by HLA-C were the ones dominating the ex vivo response.

This TCR was sampled from a human donor in good health (CMV status not recorded). Some clones in this sample may be carry-over from other donors' samples. Sequenced sample: CD8+ T cells from PBMCs. The J gene is TRBJ2-3, the V gene TRBV2, with 7 positions matching TRBD2. This chain's CDR3 is CATLAGLTDTQYF. CDR3 in DNA: TGTGCCACCTTAGCGGGCCTCACAGATACGCAGTATTTT.